A selection of T cell receptor beta chains follows, all from one sample in a study of shared clonotypes between healthy human individuals. Clones were read by immunoSEQ multiplex PCR, and TCRdb kept only the in-frame ones, dropping some. The table lists hundreds of thousands of clones, around 96% of them singletons, with 0.32% in the top ten. Sequenced material: memory CD8+ T cells sorted from blood. The source is a man aged 25-45 years in good health. CDR3s include the opening cysteine and the closing phenylalanine or tryptophan. D genes are given only for firm matches. Size is stated for part of the rows, as once, few or many counts, or as a class when the clone is expanded.

v_gene	j_gene	abundance	d_gene	CDR3aa	CDR3nt
TRBV2	TRBJ2-1	-	TRBD1	CASAEEQGGFVEQFF	TGTGCCAGCGCCGAAGAGCAAGGGGGCTTTGTTGAGCAGTTCTTC
TRBV6-1	TRBJ2-3	-	-	CASSECGGPCSQYF	TGTGCCAGCAGTGAATGTGGGGGGCCTTGCTCACAGTATTTT
TRBV7-9	TRBJ2-1	-	-	CASSFLLDYNEQFF	TGTGCCAGCAGCTTCCTACTAGACTACAATGAGCAGTTCTTC
TRBV5-1	TRBJ1-2	-	TRBD1	CASRTGQTYGYTF	TGCGCCAGCAGGACGGGACAGACCTATGGCTACACCTTC
TRBV19	TRBJ2-7	-	TRBD1	CASSRTGSVGEQYF	TGTGCCAGTAGTAGGACAGGTTCCGTGGGCGAGCAGTACTTC
TRBV21-1	TRBJ1-3	-	-	CASSKEDRGDTIYF	TGTGCCAGCAGCAAAGAGGACAGGGGAGACACCATATATTTT
TRBV10-3	TRBJ2-7	-	-	CATSVQGTFYEQYF	TGTGCCACCTCCGTGCAGGGTACATTCTACGAGCAGTACTTC
TRBV10-3	TRBJ2-5	-	-	CAISVGDQETQYF	TGTGCCATCAGTGTGGGGGATCAAGAGACCCAGTACTTC
TRBV13	TRBJ1-3	-	-	CASSFLASGNTIYF	TGTGCCAGCAGCTTTTTGGCTTCGGGAAACACCATATATTTT
TRBV19	TRBJ2-4	-	-	CASSIKLAKNIQYF	TGTGCCAGTAGTATCAAGCTAGCCAAAAACATTCAGTACTTC
TRBV10-2	TRBJ1-5	-	-	CASSRIPAGLYSEPQHF	TGCGCCAGCAGTCGAATTCCGGCAGGGTTATACTCAGAGCCCCAGCATTTT
TRBV2	TRBJ2-4	-	-	CASSREVMNIQYF	TGTGCCAGCAGTCGGGAAGTAATGAACATTCAGTACTTC
TRBV9	TRBJ2-1	-	-	CASSVERSNEQFF	TGTGCCAGCAGCGTAGAAAGAAGCAATGAGCAGTTCTTC
TRBV28	TRBJ2-4	once	TRBD1	CASSLWTGKNIQYF	TGTGCCAGCAGTTTATGGACAGGGAAAAACATTCAGTACTTC
TRBV19	TRBJ2-3	-	TRBD1	CASSIDRTGGSTDTQYF	TGTGCCAGTAGTATAGACCGGACAGGGGGTAGCACAGATACGCAGTATTTT
TRBV28	TRBJ2-7	-	TRBD2	CASSLAGGFYEQYF	TGTGCCAGCAGTTTGGCGGGAGGGTTCTACGAGCAGTACTTC
TRBV2	TRBJ2-5	-	-	CASREQETQYF	TGTGCCAGCAGGGAACAAGAGACCCAGTACTTC
TRBV6-5	TRBJ2-2	-	TRBD2	CASSYSIAGTGELFF	TGTGCCAGCAGTTACTCGATAGCGGGCACCGGGGAGCTGTTTTTT
TRBV27	TRBJ2-7	-	TRBD2	CASRPGTSGGEQYF	TGTGCCAGCAGACCCGGGACTAGCGGGGGCGAGCAGTACTTC
TRBV4-2	TRBJ2-5	once	TRBD2	CASSRELAGGLGLLQETQYF	TGTGCCAGCAGCCGGGAACTAGCGGGAGGGCTAGGATTGCTCCAAGAGACCCAGTACTTC
TRBV10-1	TRBJ2-1	once	TRBD2	CASSEASGRVTSLRQFF	TGCGCCAGCAGTGAGGCTAGCGGGAGAGTCACCAGTCTTCGGCAGTTCTTC
TRBV18	TRBJ2-3	-	-	CASSPDTDTQYF	TGTGCCAGCTCACCTGACACAGATACGCAGTATTTT
TRBV9	TRBJ1-5	-	TRBD1	CASSERGDRAQPQHF	TGTGCCAGCAGCGAACGGGGGGACAGGGCCCAGCCCCAGCATTTT
TRBV5-1	TRBJ1-2	-	-	CASSLDFPGHLYGYTF	TGCGCCAGCAGCTTGGACTTCCCGGGACACTTATATGGCTACACCTTC
TRBV27	TRBJ2-7	-	-	CASPLPYF	TGTGCCAGTCCTCTTCCGTACTTC
TRBV4-1	TRBJ2-3	-	-	CASSLLRGGRTDTQYF	TGCGCCAGCAGCCTACTTAGGGGGGGGAGGACAGATACGCAGTATTTT
TRBV10-3	TRBJ2-2	-	-	CAISAGRTTNTGELFF	TGTGCCATCAGTGCGGGACGGACTACGAACACCGGGGAGCTGTTTTTT
TRBV5-3	TRBJ2-3	-	-	CARSFLVRVDTQYF	TGTGCCAGAAGCTTTTTAGTCCGGGTAGATACGCAGTATTTT
TRBV27	TRBJ2-1	-	TRBD2	CASSLASGLGYNEQFF	TGTGCCAGCAGTTTAGCTAGCGGGTTGGGCTACAATGAGCAGTTCTTC